The source of this T cell receptor (beta chain) is a study of T-cell reconstitution after alpha-beta-depleted transplantation in children. Study-level findings and limits: The main origin of T-cell counts and diversity one year after transplant was newly produced T cells. At around two months after transplant, the alpha-beta T cells were reportedly derived from several hundred expanded clones that came from non-depleted graft cells. From surviving recipient T cells and thymic progenitors came the high day-60 TCRbeta diversity observed in some patients.

The CDR3 length is 14 residues. Germline V gene lookup returns CDR1 SEHNR and CDR2 FQNEAQ (reference sequence). Trimming removed 7 bases from V and 4 bases from J, with 16 bases in between. This clonotype was found many times. Its matching antigen is unknown. Preparation of the TCRbeta library used unique molecular identifiers. TCRdb re-called the PCR reads with MiXCR, one entry per CDR3 protein. Among over 200,000 distinct CDR3 sequences, about 11% were seen once, and the ten largest hold about 30%. Specimen: PBMCs, collected before TCRalphabeta/CD19-depleted stem cell transplant. The chain employs TRBV7-9 and TRBJ1-1, with TRBD1 as a possible D gene (5 bases). The receptor was derived from a child under two years old with acute myeloid leukemia, due to receive a stem cell transplant. For the CDR3, the DNA is TGTGCCAGCATAGCAGGCGCCGGGGGCACTGAAGCTTTCTTT. Translated: CASIAGAGGTEAFF. The complete variable domain, with remaining parts taken from reference TRBV7-9 and TRBJ1-1, reads DTGVSQNPRHKITKRGQNVTFRCDPISEHNRLYWYRQTLGQGPEFLTYFQNEAQLEKSRLLSDRFSAERPKGSFSTLEIQRTEQGDSAMYLCASIAGAGGTEAFFGQGTRLTVV.